These T cell receptor beta chains were read from a single sample in a study of T cells in Graves' hyperthyroidism and ophthalmopathy. TCRdb independently ran MiXCR on the multiplex PCR reads; one entry per CDR3 protein. This table holds 250,000 or so distinct CDR3 sequences, about 16% found once. The sample was blood. The receptors derive from a woman between 18 and 29 years old with Graves' ophthalmopathy. Both conserved end residues are part of each CDR3. The order of the fields is clone size, J gene, V gene, D gene, CDR3 DNA, CDR3 protein. D genes are given only for firm matches. Only some rows state a clone size, as once, few, many or a class for expanded clones.

clone_size: many
j_call: TRBJ1-3
v_call: TRBV30
d_call: TRBD1
cdr3_nt: TGTGCCTGGAGTGTACAGGGGTCAAACACCATATATTTT
cdr3_aa: CAWSVQGSNTIYF

clone_size: many
j_call: TRBJ2-7
v_call: TRBV11-2
d_call: .
cdr3_nt: TGTGCCAGCAGCTTGACGGGACATTCAAGCTCCTACGAGCAGTACTTC
cdr3_aa: CASSLTGHSSSYEQYF

clone_size: once
j_call: TRBJ2-5
v_call: TRBV29-1
d_call: TRBD1
cdr3_nt: TGCAGCGCAGTTAGGGGGCGCGGGGAGACCCAGTACTTC
cdr3_aa: CSAVRGRGETQYF

clone_size: many
j_call: TRBJ2-1
v_call: TRBV20-1
d_call: TRBD2
cdr3_nt: TGCAGTGCCCTGGCGGGAGGGCCCCGAAATGAGCAGTTCTTC
cdr3_aa: CSALAGGPRNEQFF

clone_size: many
j_call: TRBJ2-1
v_call: TRBV28
d_call: .
cdr3_nt: TGTGCCAGCAGAGCGGCCGAGAGGTACAATGAGCAGTTCTTC
cdr3_aa: CASRAAERYNEQFF

clone_size: many
j_call: TRBJ2-5
v_call: TRBV4-1
d_call: .
cdr3_nt: TGCGCCAGCAGCCAAGTCCTGGCTAAAATTCAAGAGACCCAGTACTTC
cdr3_aa: CASSQVLAKIQETQYF

clone_size: many
j_call: TRBJ2-2
v_call: TRBV5-1
d_call: .
cdr3_nt: TGCGCCAGCAGCTTTTACAGTAACACCGGGGAGCTGTTTTTT
cdr3_aa: CASSFYSNTGELFF

clone_size: .
j_call: TRBJ2-1
v_call: TRBV6-1
d_call: .
cdr3_nt: TGTGCCAGCACCGGGACTCTCCACACCCGCTACAATGAGCAGTTCTTC
cdr3_aa: CASTGTLHTRYNEQFF

clone_size: .
j_call: TRBJ2-7
v_call: TRBV7-2
d_call: TRBD2
cdr3_nt: TGTGCCAGCAGCTTATTGGGGACTAGCGGGAGGGCCGGTGAGCAGTACTTC
cdr3_aa: CASSLLGTSGRAGEQYF

clone_size: many
j_call: TRBJ2-1
v_call: TRBV7-8
d_call: .
cdr3_nt: TGTGCCAGCAGCAGAGGAGGGGGGTTTAACAATGAGCAGTTCTTC
cdr3_aa: CASSRGGGFNNEQFF

clone_size: many
j_call: TRBJ2-7
v_call: TRBV27
d_call: .
cdr3_nt: TGTGCCAGCAGTTTAAAGGGGGGGGCATGGTACGAGCAGTACTTC
cdr3_aa: CASSLKGGAWYEQYF

clone_size: many
j_call: TRBJ2-1
v_call: TRBV6-2/TRBV6-3
d_call: .
cdr3_nt: TGTGCCAGCAGTTACTCTAAACGGGAGGACAGCTCCTACAATGAGCAGTTCTTC
cdr3_aa: CASSYSKREDSSYNEQFF

clone_size: many
j_call: TRBJ1-4
v_call: TRBV19
d_call: .
cdr3_nt: TGTGCCAGTAGTGCCCAGGACGGAGGTCGCGAAAAACTGTTTTTT
cdr3_aa: CASSAQDGGREKLFF

clone_size: many
j_call: TRBJ2-4
v_call: TRBV3-1
d_call: .
cdr3_nt: TGTGCCAGCAGCCAAGTTGGACGTGGGCAAAACATTCAGTACTTC
cdr3_aa: CASSQVGRGQNIQYF

clone_size: many
j_call: TRBJ2-2
v_call: TRBV12-3/TRBV12-4
d_call: .
cdr3_nt: TGTGCCAGCAGTCCCTTCTTTCACGGGACGGACTCTAACACCGGGGAGCTGTTTTTT
cdr3_aa: CASSPFFHGTDSNTGELFF

clone_size: many
j_call: TRBJ2-7
v_call: TRBV7-9
d_call: .
cdr3_nt: TGTGCCAGCAGCCAAGGGGGCTACGAGCAGTACTTC
cdr3_aa: CASSQGGYEQYF

clone_size: few
j_call: TRBJ1-2
v_call: TRBV29-1
d_call: .
cdr3_nt: TGCAGCGCTCTGGTTAGCGGCTACACCTTC
cdr3_aa: CSALVSGYTF

clone_size: many
j_call: TRBJ1-5
v_call: TRBV29-1
d_call: .
cdr3_nt: TGCAGCGTCGGGGACGGGGATCAGCCCCAGCATTTT
cdr3_aa: CSVGDGDQPQHF

clone_size: .
j_call: TRBJ2-1
v_call: TRBV6-2/TRBV6-3
d_call: TRBD2
cdr3_nt: TGTGCCAGCACCGTGACTAGCGCCGCCTTCAATGAGCAGTTCTTC
cdr3_aa: CASTVTSAAFNEQFF

clone_size: .
j_call: TRBJ2-5
v_call: TRBV11-2
d_call: TRBD1
cdr3_nt: TGTGCCAGCAGCTTAGTTCAGGGGGCGATGGAGACCCAGTACTTC
cdr3_aa: CASSLVQGAMETQYF

clone_size: many
j_call: TRBJ1-4
v_call: TRBV6-1
d_call: TRBD1
cdr3_nt: TGTGCCAGCAGTCACAGGGGAACTAATGAAAAACTGTTTTTT
cdr3_aa: CASSHRGTNEKLFF

clone_size: many
j_call: TRBJ2-1
v_call: TRBV10-3
d_call: TRBD1
cdr3_nt: TGTGCCACCACCGGGACAGGGAGGAATAGTGAGCAGTTCTTC
cdr3_aa: CATTGTGRNSEQFF

clone_size: few
j_call: TRBJ2-7
v_call: TRBV10-2
d_call: TRBD1
cdr3_nt: TGCGCCAGCAGTGATTTCCGCCTTGGACAGGGCCTCTACGAGCAGTACTTC
cdr3_aa: CASSDFRLGQGLYEQYF

clone_size: many
j_call: TRBJ1-1
v_call: TRBV6-2/TRBV6-3
d_call: .
cdr3_nt: TGTGCCAGCAGACAACAGGGAGTCACGAAGCTTTTCTTT
cdr3_aa: CASRQQGVTKLFF

clone_size: many
j_call: TRBJ1-3
v_call: TRBV20-1
d_call: .
cdr3_nt: TGCAGTGCTATGTATGTCTCTGGAAACACCATATATTTT
cdr3_aa: CSAMYVSGNTIYF

clone_size: many
j_call: TRBJ1-5
v_call: TRBV7-2
d_call: TRBD1
cdr3_nt: TGTGCCAGCAGCCCCAAGACAGGGTCCAATCAGCCCCAGCATTTT
cdr3_aa: CASSPKTGSNQPQHF

clone_size: many
j_call: TRBJ2-2
v_call: TRBV28
d_call: .
cdr3_nt: TGTGCCAGCAGTTTAGCGGCCTCCCCGAACACCGGGGAGCTGTTTTTT
cdr3_aa: CASSLAASPNTGELFF

clone_size: many
j_call: TRBJ2-1
v_call: TRBV5-4
d_call: .
cdr3_nt: TGTGCCAGCAGCCTGGGCGGGAACGGGATGAATGGTGAGCAGTTCTTC
cdr3_aa: CASSLGGNGMNGEQFF

clone_size: many
j_call: TRBJ1-2
v_call: TRBV20-1
d_call: TRBD1
cdr3_nt: TGCAGTGCTAGACTGGAGGGGGCCTATGGCTATGGCTACACCTTC
cdr3_aa: CSARLEGAYGYGYTF

clone_size: .
j_call: TRBJ2-1
v_call: TRBV9
d_call: .
cdr3_nt: TGTGCCAGCAGCGTAGGGGTAGCCAGCTCCTACAATGAGCAGTTCTTC
cdr3_aa: CASSVGVASSYNEQFF

clone_size: many
j_call: TRBJ1-1
v_call: TRBV18
d_call: .
cdr3_nt: TGTGCCAGCTCACCTTCAATGGACACTGAAGCTTTCTTT
cdr3_aa: CASSPSMDTEAFF

clone_size: many
j_call: TRBJ2-1
v_call: TRBV2
d_call: .
cdr3_nt: TGTGCCAGCAGTGAAGCGGACAATGAGCAGTTCTTC
cdr3_aa: CASSEADNEQFF

clone_size: many
j_call: TRBJ2-2
v_call: TRBV9
d_call: TRBD1
cdr3_nt: TGTGCCAGCAGCGTTGAGGGACAGGGCACCGGGGAGCTGTTTTTT
cdr3_aa: CASSVEGQGTGELFF

clone_size: .
j_call: TRBJ2-7
v_call: TRBV2
d_call: .
cdr3_nt: TGTGCCAGCAGTGAATCTGACTGGTCTAACGGATCTTACGAGCAGTACTTC
cdr3_aa: CASSESDWSNGSYEQYF

clone_size: many
j_call: TRBJ2-2
v_call: TRBV27
d_call: .
cdr3_nt: TGTGCCAGCAGTTTTAGTGGGGCCCACCGGGAGCTGTTTTTT
cdr3_aa: CASSFSGAHRELFF

clone_size: .
j_call: TRBJ2-5
v_call: TRBV3-1
d_call: TRBD2
cdr3_nt: TGTGCCAGCGCGGGGCTAGCGGGAGGAGAGACCCAGTACTTC
cdr3_aa: CASAGLAGGETQYF

clone_size: .
j_call: TRBJ2-1
v_call: TRBV9
d_call: TRBD2
cdr3_nt: TGTGCCAGCAGCCCTAAGCTTGGCGGGGGGTCCAATGAGCAGTTCTTC
cdr3_aa: CASSPKLGGGSNEQFF

clone_size: .
j_call: TRBJ1-1
v_call: TRBV7-9
d_call: TRBD1
cdr3_nt: TGTGCCAGCAGCCCCTCAGGGGGAATGAACACTGAAGCTTTCTTT
cdr3_aa: CASSPSGGMNTEAFF

clone_size: many
j_call: TRBJ1-2
v_call: TRBV20-1
d_call: .
cdr3_nt: TGCAGTGCCTCAGAAGGGTCGGGTAACTATGGCTACACCTTC
cdr3_aa: CSASEGSGNYGYTF

clone_size: few
j_call: TRBJ2-5
v_call: TRBV4-2
d_call: TRBD2
cdr3_nt: TGTGCCAGCAGCCAAGATTCCGGCGGGAGGGGAGAGACCCAGTACTTC
cdr3_aa: CASSQDSGGRGETQYF

clone_size: many
j_call: TRBJ1-1
v_call: TRBV20-1
d_call: .
cdr3_nt: TGCAGTGCCCCGTACGAACAGGGTTTGGGGACTGAAGCTTTCTTT
cdr3_aa: CSAPYEQGLGTEAFF

clone_size: many
j_call: TRBJ2-4
v_call: TRBV28
d_call: .
cdr3_nt: TGTGCCAGCAGTTTACGCCCGAGGGGCATTCAGTACTTC
cdr3_aa: CASSLRPRGIQYF

clone_size: many
j_call: TRBJ1-6
v_call: TRBV5-1
d_call: .
cdr3_nt: TGCGCCAGCAGCGACGCTGTGGTAGGGAGGAATTCACCCCTCCACTTT
cdr3_aa: CASSDAVVGRNSPLHF

clone_size: many
j_call: TRBJ2-1
v_call: TRBV6-2/TRBV6-3
d_call: TRBD2
cdr3_nt: TGTGCCAGCAGTACCTTTCGTGTGGCGGGAGATTTCAATGAGCAGTTCTTC
cdr3_aa: CASSTFRVAGDFNEQFF

clone_size: many
j_call: TRBJ2-7
v_call: TRBV27
d_call: .
cdr3_nt: .
cdr3_aa: CASSSVAVLSYEQYF

clone_size: .
j_call: TRBJ1-1
v_call: TRBV6-1
d_call: .
cdr3_nt: TGTGCCAGCACCATGCAGGGGCACACTGAAGCTTTCTTT
cdr3_aa: CASTMQGHTEAFF

clone_size: many
j_call: TRBJ1-4
v_call: TRBV15
d_call: .
cdr3_nt: TGTGCCACCAGCAGGGCCGGGACGTCCCTTGAAAAACTGTTTTTT
cdr3_aa: CATSRAGTSLEKLFF

clone_size: many
j_call: TRBJ2-5
v_call: TRBV9
d_call: .
cdr3_nt: TGTGCCAGCAGCGTAGTGCCAGTAATGGAGACCCAGTACTTC
cdr3_aa: CASSVVPVMETQYF

clone_size: many
j_call: TRBJ1-1
v_call: TRBV20-1
d_call: .
cdr3_nt: TGCAGTGCTAGAGATCCGGGCAGGGCGAACACTGAAGCTTTCTTT
cdr3_aa: CSARDPGRANTEAFF

clone_size: many
j_call: TRBJ2-7
v_call: TRBV6-1
d_call: .
cdr3_nt: TGTGCCAGCAGTGACCTAATACATGTCTTAGGGGACTACGAGCAGTACTTC
cdr3_aa: CASSDLIHVLGDYEQYF

clone_size: many
j_call: TRBJ1-1
v_call: TRBV30
d_call: .
cdr3_nt: TGTGCCTGGAGTAGACAGGTGAACACTGAAGCTTTCTTT
cdr3_aa: CAWSRQVNTEAFF

clone_size: many
j_call: TRBJ2-1
v_call: TRBV12-3/TRBV12-4
d_call: TRBD2
cdr3_nt: TGTGCCAGCACCACCGGGACTAGCGATGAGCAGTTCTTC
cdr3_aa: CASTTGTSDEQFF

clone_size: many
j_call: TRBJ2-3
v_call: TRBV11-2
d_call: TRBD2
cdr3_nt: TGTGCCAGCAGCTTGTCACTAGCGGATACGCAGTATTTT
cdr3_aa: CASSLSLADTQYF

clone_size: many
j_call: TRBJ2-1
v_call: TRBV6-1
d_call: TRBD2
cdr3_nt: TGTGCCAGCAGTCCGGGACTAGCGGGGTTATCGGGGTACAATGAGCAGTTCTTC
cdr3_aa: CASSPGLAGLSGYNEQFF

clone_size: many
j_call: TRBJ2-6
v_call: TRBV27
d_call: .
cdr3_nt: TGTGCCAGCAGTTTATGGTGGGGGTCCGGGGCCAACGTCCTGACTTTC
cdr3_aa: CASSLWWGSGANVLTF